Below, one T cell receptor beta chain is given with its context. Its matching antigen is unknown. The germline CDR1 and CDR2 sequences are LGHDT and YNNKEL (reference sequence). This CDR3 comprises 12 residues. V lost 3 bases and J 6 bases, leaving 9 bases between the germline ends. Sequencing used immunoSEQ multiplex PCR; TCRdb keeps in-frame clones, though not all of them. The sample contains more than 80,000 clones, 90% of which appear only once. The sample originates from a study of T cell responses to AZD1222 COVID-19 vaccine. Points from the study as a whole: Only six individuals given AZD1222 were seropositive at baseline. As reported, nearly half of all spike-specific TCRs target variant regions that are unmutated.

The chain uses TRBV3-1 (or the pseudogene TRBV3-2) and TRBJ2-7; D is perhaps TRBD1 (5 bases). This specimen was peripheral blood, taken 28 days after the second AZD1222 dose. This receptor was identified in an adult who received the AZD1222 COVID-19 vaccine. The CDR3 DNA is TGTGCCAGCAGCCACCCAGGGTGCGAGCAGTACTTC. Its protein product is CASSHPGCEQYF.